A selection of T cell receptor beta chains follows, all from one sample in a study of blood T cell repertoires in COVID-19. Data came from immunoSEQ multiplex PCR; TCRdb stores just in-frame clones and leaves some out. The sample contains some 250,000 clones, around 88% of which appear only once. Sequenced sample: peripheral blood. These receptors were collected from a man aged 25-40 years with active or convalescent COVID-19. CDR3s include the opening cysteine and the closing phenylalanine or tryptophan. D genes are given only for firm matches. A clone size is listed for some rows: how often the clone was seen (once, few, many), or a class if it is expanded.

CDR3aa | CDR3nt | j_gene | d_gene | abundance | v_gene
CASSSLRNQETQYF | TGTGCCAGCAGCTCCCTGCGGAACCAAGAGACCCAGTACTTC | TRBJ2-5 | - | - | TRBV7-8
CASSPYLNQPQHF | TGTGCCAGCAGTCCTTACTTGAATCAGCCCCAGCATTTT | TRBJ1-5 | - | - | TRBV12-3/TRBV12-4
CASSYDRQGLQETQYF | TGTGCCAGCAGTTACGACCGACAGGGCCTCCAAGAGACCCAGTACTTC | TRBJ2-5 | TRBD1 | few | TRBV6-5
CASSVTGGSQPQHF | TGTGCCAGCAGTGTCACAGGGGGATCTCAGCCCCAGCATTTT | TRBJ1-5 | TRBD1 | few | TRBV2
CASSPQGFSGNTIYF | TGTGCCAGCTCACCACAGGGGTTCTCTGGAAACACCATATATTTT | TRBJ1-3 | - | - | TRBV18
CSVAVSFGNTIYF | TGCAGCGTTGCGGTTAGCTTTGGAAACACCATATATTTT | TRBJ1-3 | - | - | TRBV29-1
CASSVSSYEQYF | TGTGCCAGCAGCGTGAGCTCCTACGAGCAGTACTTC | TRBJ2-7 | - | - | TRBV3-1/TRBV3-2
CASSVSGDNQPQHF | TGTGCCAGCAGCGTATCAGGGGACAATCAGCCCCAGCATTTT | TRBJ1-5 | - | - | TRBV9
CASTDRGGAEQPQHF | TGTGCCAGTACCGACCGGGGAGGGGCTGAGCAGCCCCAGCATTTT | TRBJ1-5 | - | - | TRBV19
CASSSHGARNTEAFF | TGTGCCAGCAGCTCGCATGGGGCTAGGAACACTGAAGCTTTCTTT | TRBJ1-1 | - | - | TRBV7-2
CASSPRAEAFF | TGTGCCAGCAGCCCGAGGGCTGAAGCTTTCTTT | TRBJ1-1 | - | - | TRBV5-8
CAWSADSSNQPQHF | TGTGCCTGGAGTGCTGACAGTAGCAATCAGCCCCAGCATTTT | TRBJ1-5 | - | once | TRBV30
CASNDRYEQYF | TGTGCCAGCAATGATCGGTACGAGCAGTACTTC | TRBJ2-7 | - | - | TRBV2
CASRPNTGGKLFF | TGTGCCAGCAGACCGAACACGGGGGGAAAACTGTTTTTT | TRBJ1-4 | - | once | TRBV5-5
CASSQAPSGGYQETQYF | TGTGCCAGCAGCCAAGCCCCTAGCGGGGGGTACCAAGAGACCCAGTACTTC | TRBJ2-5 | TRBD2 | - | TRBV4-2
CASSRDRGSFHEQYF | TGTGCCAGCAGTCGTGACAGGGGAAGTTTCCACGAGCAGTACTTC | TRBJ2-7 | TRBD1 | - | TRBV11-2
CASRATTYEQYF | TGTGCCAGCAGGGCGACAACCTACGAGCAGTACTTC | TRBJ2-7 | - | - | TRBV2
CASSSGTGDANEQFF | TGTGCCAGCAGTTCTGGGACAGGGGATGCCAATGAGCAGTTCTTC | TRBJ2-1 | TRBD1 | - | TRBV27
CASRGQGGSYNEQFF | TGCGCCAGCAGGGGACAGGGGGGCTCCTACAATGAGCAGTTCTTC | TRBJ2-1 | TRBD1 | - | TRBV5-1
CASSQDGGMWANEKLFF | TGCGCCAGCAGCCAAGATGGGGGGATGTGGGCTAATGAAAAACTGTTTTTT | TRBJ1-4 | - | - | TRBV4-1
CASSQDQNYGYTF | TGCGCCAGCAGCCAAGATCAAAACTATGGCTACACCTTC | TRBJ1-2 | - | - | TRBV4-1
CSVARGLTNTEAFF | TGCAGCGTTGCACGGGGTCTCACGAACACTGAAGCTTTCTTT | TRBJ1-1 | - | - | TRBV29-1
CASSLVRAGRDIQYF | TGCGCCAGCAGCTTGGTTAGGGCAGGGAGGGACATTCAGTACTTC | TRBJ2-4 | TRBD2 | - | TRBV5-1
CASSLVGGPANYGYTF | TGTGCCAGCAGCTTAGTCGGGGGTCCAGCTAACTATGGCTACACCTTC | TRBJ1-2 | - | - | TRBV7-8
CSVALSSGNTIYF | TGCAGCGTGGCCCTCAGCTCTGGAAACACCATATATTTT | TRBJ1-3 | - | - | TRBV29-1
CASSSDRGHVETQYF | TGTGCCAGCAGCTCGGACAGGGGGCACGTAGAGACCCAGTACTTC | TRBJ2-5 | TRBD1 | - | TRBV5-8